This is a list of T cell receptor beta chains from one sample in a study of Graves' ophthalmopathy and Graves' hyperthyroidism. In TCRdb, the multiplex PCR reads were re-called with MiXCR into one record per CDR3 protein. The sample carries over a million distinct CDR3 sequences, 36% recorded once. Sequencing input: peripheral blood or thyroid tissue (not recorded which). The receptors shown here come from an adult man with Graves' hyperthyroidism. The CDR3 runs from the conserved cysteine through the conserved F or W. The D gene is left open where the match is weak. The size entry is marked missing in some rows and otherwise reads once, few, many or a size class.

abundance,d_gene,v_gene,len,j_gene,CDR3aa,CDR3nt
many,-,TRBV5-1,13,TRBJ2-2,CASSEGRGGELFF,TGCGCCAGCAGCGAAGGACGTGGCGGGGAGCTGTTTTTT
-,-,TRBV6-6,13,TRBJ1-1,CATKFDGHTEAFF,TGTGCCACCAAGTTCGACGGGCACACTGAAGCTTTCTTT
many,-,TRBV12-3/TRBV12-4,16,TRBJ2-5,CASSLAIGNRGETQYF,TGTGCCAGCAGTTTAGCGATCGGGAACAGAGGAGAGACCCAGTACTTC
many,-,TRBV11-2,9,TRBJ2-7,CAKTGEQYF,TGTGCTAAAACGGGAGAGCAGTACTTC
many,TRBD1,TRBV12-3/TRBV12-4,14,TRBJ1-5,CASFDGTANQPQHF,TGTGCCAGCTTCGACGGGACAGCCAATCAGCCCCAGCATTTT
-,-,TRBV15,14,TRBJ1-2,CATSREIGVAGYTF,TGTGCCACCAGCAGAGAGATTGGGGTGGCTGGCTACACCTTC
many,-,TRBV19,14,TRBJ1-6,CASTSGTNNSPLHF,TGTGCCAGTACCTCAGGGACCAATAATTCACCCCTCCACTTT
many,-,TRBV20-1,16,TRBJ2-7,CSARDLGRGLSYEQYF,TGCAGTGCTAGAGATCTCGGGCGGGGGCTCTCCTACGAGCAGTACTTC
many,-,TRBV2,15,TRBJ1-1,CASSEVGGSGTEAFF,TGTGCCAGCAGTGAAGTGGGGGGCTCGGGCACTGAAGCTTTCTTT
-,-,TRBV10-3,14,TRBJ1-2,CAISESDALYGYTF,TGTGCCATCAGTGAATCGGACGCTCTCTATGGCTACACCTTC
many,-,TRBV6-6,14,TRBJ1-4,CASSYTRSNEKLFF,TGTGCCAGCAGTTACACGCGTTCTAATGAAAAACTGTTTTTT
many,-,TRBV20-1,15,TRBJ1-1,CSAPRPSTGNTEAFF,TGCAGTGCTCCCAGACCTTCGACAGGGAACACTGAAGCTTTCTTT
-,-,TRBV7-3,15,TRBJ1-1,CASSQEASRDTEAFF,TGTGCCAGCAGCCAAGAGGCAAGCCGCGACACTGAAGCTTTCTTT
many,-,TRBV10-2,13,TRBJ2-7,CASTIQGRGEQYF,TGCGCCAGCACGATCCAGGGTCGAGGAGAGCAGTACTTC
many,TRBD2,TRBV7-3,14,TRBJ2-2,CASSLMREPGELFF,TGTGCCAGCAGCTTAATGCGGGAGCCCGGGGAGCTGTTTTTT
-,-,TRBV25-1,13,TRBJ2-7,CASDERGNGGQYF,TGTGCCAGTGACGAACGGGGCAACGGGGGGCAGTACTTC
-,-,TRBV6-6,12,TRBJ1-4,CASKGLNEKLFF,TGTGCCAGCAAGGGCCTTAATGAAAAACTGTTTTTT
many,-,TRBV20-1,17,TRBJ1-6,CSARDTVVNSYNSPLHF,TGCAGTGCTAGAGATACTGTGGTGAACTCCTATAATTCACCCCTCCACTTT
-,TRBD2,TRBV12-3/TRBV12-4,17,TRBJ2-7,CASRPHRGLAGTYEQYF,TGTGCCAGCAGACCCCACCGTGGGCTAGCGGGGACATACGAGCAGTACTTC
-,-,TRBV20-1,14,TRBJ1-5,CSASRDNSNQPQHF,TGCAGTGCGAGCAGGGACAATAGCAATCAGCCCCAGCATTTT
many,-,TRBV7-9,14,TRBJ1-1,CASSLAQGLAEAFF,TGTGCCAGCAGCTTAGCGCAGGGTCTGGCTGAAGCTTTCTTT
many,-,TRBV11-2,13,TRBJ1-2,CASSRPPDYGYTF,TGTGCCAGCAGTCGGCCGCCAGATTATGGCTACACCTTC
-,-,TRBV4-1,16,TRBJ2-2,CASSQGGTAYTGELFF,TGCGCCAGCAGCCAAGGCGGGACGGCCTACACCGGGGAGCTGTTTTTT
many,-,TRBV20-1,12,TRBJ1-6,CSARRVDSPLHF,TGCAGTGCTAGACGAGTGGACTCACCCCTCCACTTT
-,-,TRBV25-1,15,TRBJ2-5,CASSNPRTVQETQYF,TGTGCCAGCAGTAACCCTCGGACAGTCCAAGAGACCCAGTACTTC
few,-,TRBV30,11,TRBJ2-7,CAWSVVNEQYF,TGTGCCTGGAGTGTTGTAAACGAGCAGTACTTC
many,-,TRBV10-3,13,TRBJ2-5,CASTHANGETQYF,TGTGCCAGCACCCACGCCAATGGCGAGACCCAGTACTTC
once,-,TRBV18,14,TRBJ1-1,CASSPTLGDPEAFF,TGTGCCAGCTCACCCACGCTCGGGGACCCTGAAGCTTTCTTT
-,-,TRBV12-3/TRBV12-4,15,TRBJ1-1,CASSWSGASGTEAFF,TGTGCCAGCAGTTGGTCGGGGGCCTCGGGCACTGAAGCTTTCTTT
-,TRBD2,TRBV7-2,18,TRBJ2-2,CASIIGSGGSLLTGELFF,TGTGCCAGCATTATAGGGAGCGGGGGCTCCTTACTGACCGGGGAGCTGTTTTTT
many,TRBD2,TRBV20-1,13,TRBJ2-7,CSARTGGPYEQYF,TGCAGTGCTAGAACGGGAGGGCCGTACGAGCAGTACTTC
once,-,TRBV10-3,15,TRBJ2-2,CAISPQAGVTGELSW,TGTGCCATCAGTCCTCAGGCAGGGGTGACCGGGGAGCTGTCTTGG
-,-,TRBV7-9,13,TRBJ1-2,CASSQELDYGYTF,TGCGCCAGCAGCCAAGAGTTGGACTATGGCTACACCTTC
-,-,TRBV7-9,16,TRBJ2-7,CASSLSLSGSSYEQYF,TGTGCCAGCAGCTTGTCCCTGTCCGGGAGCTCCTACGAGCAGTACTTC
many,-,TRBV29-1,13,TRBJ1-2,CSVDPGNSYGYTF,TGCAGCGTGGACCCAGGGAACAGCTATGGCTACACCTTC
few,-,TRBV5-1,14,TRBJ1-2,CASSPYEGNYGYTF,TGCGCCAGCAGCCCTTATGAGGGGAACTATGGCTACACCTTC
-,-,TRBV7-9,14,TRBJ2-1,CASSQGLGADEQFF,TGTGCCAGCAGCCAAGGGCTGGGAGCAGACGAGCAGTTCTTC
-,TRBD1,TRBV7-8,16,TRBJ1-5,CASSQGQGESNQPQHF,TGTGCCAGCAGCCAGGGACAGGGGGAAAGCAATCAGCCCCAGCATTTT
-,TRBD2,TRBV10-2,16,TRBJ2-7,CASSARLAGGPLEQYF,TGCGCCAGCAGTGCCAGACTAGCGGGAGGACCCCTGGAGCAGTACTTC
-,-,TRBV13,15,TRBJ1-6,CASGYRGRGRSPLHF,TGTGCCAGCGGCTACCGAGGCAGGGGACGTTCACCCCTCCACTTT
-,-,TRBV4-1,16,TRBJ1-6,CASSLLNTAYNSPLHF,TGCGCCAGCAGCCTCCTCAACACTGCTTATAATTCACCCCTCCACTTT
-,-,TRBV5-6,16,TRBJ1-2,CASTSAQGGPNYGYTF,TGTGCCAGCACCTCAGCACAGGGAGGTCCTAACTATGGCTACACCTTC
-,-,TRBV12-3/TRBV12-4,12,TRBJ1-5,CASSPPGAEQHF,TGTGCCAGCAGCCCCCCCGGGGCCGAGCAGCATTTT
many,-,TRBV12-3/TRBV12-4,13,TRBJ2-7,CASSPPGTHEQYF,TGTGCCAGCAGCCCGCCCGGGACCCACGAGCAGTACTTC
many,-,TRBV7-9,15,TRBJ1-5,CASSAGDYLNQPQHF,TGTGCCAGCAGTGCCGGGGATTACCTGAATCAGCCCCAGCATTTT
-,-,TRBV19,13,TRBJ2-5,CATRLGKGETQYF,TGTGCCACCCGACTAGGGAAAGGGGAGACCCAGTACTTC
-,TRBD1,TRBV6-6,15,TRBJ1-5,CAGSGRQGAGQPQHF,TGTGCCGGCAGTGGGAGACAGGGGGCCGGTCAGCCCCAGCATTTT
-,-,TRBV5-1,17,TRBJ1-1,CASSHPYRVPMNTEAFF,TGCGCCAGCAGCCATCCTTACAGGGTCCCCATGAACACTGAAGCTTTCTTT
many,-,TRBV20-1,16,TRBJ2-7,CSARDPGNPHFREQYF,TGCAGTGCTAGAGATCCGGGGAACCCTCATTTTAGGGAGCAGTACTTC
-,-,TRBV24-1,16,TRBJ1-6,CATSSLRDGTNSPLHF,TGTGCCACCAGCTCACTACGGGACGGAACCAATTCACCCCTCCACTTT
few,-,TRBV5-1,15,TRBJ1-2,CASSLIPGGDYGYTF,TGCGCCAGCAGCTTGATTCCTGGGGGGGACTATGGCTACACCTTC